The next 26 T cell receptor beta chains were all read from a single sample in a study of blood T cells in healthy people across ages. Alongside a J-beta primer mix, a sample-barcoded 5' primer served in a second PCR lasting about 7 to 11 cycles. Using its own MiXCR run on the 5' RACE reads, TCRdb lists one record per CDR3 protein. The sample records about 640,000 distinct CDR3 sequences, approximately 59% being singletons. The sample consisted of blood. The receptor source for this set is a man aged 55-75 years in good health.

V gene TRBV7-9 combines with J gene TRBJ2-5, with D unclear. Trimming took 2 bases from V and 2 from J, leaving 9 bases between them. Per germline, CDR1 SEHNR and CDR2 FQNEAQ (reference sequence). The CDR3 has 14 residues. CDR3 DNA: TGTGCCAGCAGCTTACTGACGATTCAAGAGACCCAGTACTTC. Translated: CASSLLTIQETQYF.

In this sample, this clonotype turned up many times. The chain employs TRBV6-5 and TRBJ1-1; D might be TRBD1 (5 bases). Germline values: CDR1 MNHEY, CDR2 SVGAGI. The CDR3 spans 14 residues. With 2 bases removed from V and 8 bases from J, the gap between germline ends came to 15 bases. CDR3 in amino acids: CASSYERGRGEAFF. In DNA, the CDR3 is TGTGCCAGCAGTTACGAGCGGGGCCGCGGGGAAGCTTTCTTT.

The chain is built from TRBV7-8 and TRBJ2-7; TRBD1 agrees at 7 bases. With V trimmed by 6 bases and J by 3 bases, 8 bases remained unmatched. This CDR3 contains 14 residues. Germline V lookup: CDR1 SGHVS, CDR2 FQNEAQ. The CDR3 coding sequence is TGTGCCAGCAGTTCTTCCGGGACAGTCTACGAGCAGTACTTC. Its translation: CASSSSGTVYEQYF.

The genes are TRBV12-3 or TRBV12-4 and TRBJ2-7; D is undetermined. The CDR3 totals 12 residues. The germline V and J ends were trimmed by 2 bases and 9 bases, with 11 bases remaining between them. In DNA, the CDR3 is TGTGCCAGCAGTTTAACAGCCCATGGGCAGTACTTC. This codes for CASSLTAHGQYF.

This clonotype was detected a few times. This chain uses TRBV29-1 with TRBJ2-5; TRBD2 matches 16 bases. Germline V gene data show CDR1 as SQVTM and CDR2 as ANQGSEA. V shed 6 bases, J shed 5 bases, and the junction held 6 bases outside the gene matches. The CDR3 totals 15 residues. CDR3 sequence (DNA): TGCAGCGTCGCGGGACTAGCGGGGGGGCCTGAGACCCAGTACTTC. It translates to CSVAGLAGGPETQYF.

As to this clonotype: A much bigger clone sits one base away, suggesting this may be a read error. The V gene is TRBV7-9, the J gene TRBJ2-1, with 9 bases aligning to TRBD2. The CDR3 runs to 18 residues. Looked up from germline, CDR1 is SEHNR and CDR2 is FQNEAQ (reference sequence). CDR3: CASSLPSALAGAYNGQFF. CDR3 coding DNA: TGTGCCAGCAGCCTCCCGTCCGCTTTAGCGGGGGCCTACAATGGGCAGTTCTTC.

J is TRBJ1-5 and V is TRBV5-1; D is ambiguous. CDR1 and CDR2 (germline): SGHRS, YFSETQ. The CDR3 has 15 residues. Trimming removed 5 bases at V and 3 bases at J, with 15 bases between. The CDR3 spells CASRPEAGPNQPQHF. CDR3 nucleotides: TGCGCCAGCAGGCCCGAGGCTGGGCCCAATCAGCCCCAGCATTTT.

The chain links TRBV6-1 to TRBJ2-5, with 11 bases identical to TRBD2. The germline V gene has CDR1 MNHNS and CDR2 SASEGT. This CDR3 comprises 18 residues. The trim removed 6 bases at V and 1 base at J, leaving 13 bases unmatched. This CDR3 is CASSLGLAAIVPQETQYF. For the CDR3, the DNA is TGTGCCAGCAGCCTGGGACTAGCGGCGATCGTCCCCCAAGAGACCCAGTACTTC.

A few counts support this clonotype. The chain recombines TRBV9 with TRBJ2-7; TRBD2 is a possible D gene (7 bases). The CDR3 contains 18 residues. The ends were cut back, 3 bases at V and 0 bases at J, with 22 bases in the middle. Germline-derived CDR1 and CDR2 are SGDLS and YYNGEE. Written as DNA, the CDR3 is TGTGCCAGCAGCGCGGGAGGACAGCTGGTTCCAAGCTCCTACGAGCAGTACTTC. This sequence encodes CASSAGGQLVPSSYEQYF.

The CDR3 nucleotides read TGTGCCAGCAGCCCCCGCGCTAGCAGGGGGCAGTTCTTC. Translated, it gives CASSPRASRGQFF. The chain combines TRBV7-2 with TRBJ2-1; TRBD1 is a possible D gene (6 bases). This CDR3 region has 13 residues. Germline values: CDR1 SGHTA, CDR2 FQGNSA. V lost 5 bases to trimming and J lost 12 bases, with 17 bases between them.

This clonotype was found a few times. V is TRBV7-9 and J is TRBJ1-2, with 8 bases matching TRBD1. V lost 6 bases, J lost 0 bases, and 3 bases stayed unmatched. The CDR3 has 14 amino acids. The germline CDR1 and CDR2 sequences are SEHNR and FQNEAQ (reference sequence). Here the CDR3 DNA reads TGTGCCAGCAGGGAGGACAGGGCTAACTATGGCTACACCTTC. It is translated as CASREDRANYGYTF.

The chain recombines TRBV29-1 with TRBJ2-3; D unclear. CDR3 size: 14 residues. V was cut by 2 bases and J by 2 bases, with 11 bases left in between. Germline CDR1 reads SQVTM; CDR2 reads ANQGSEA. The CDR3, as DNA: TGCAGCGTTGAAAAGCAGCGAATCACAGATACGCAGTATTTT. Translated, it gives CSVEKQRITDTQYF.

Only one count was recorded for this clonotype. The rearrangement uses TRBV5-5 and TRBJ2-3, with no clear D. V lost 0 bases to trimming and J lost 6 bases, with 8 bases between them. CDR3 length: 13 residues. Germline assignment: CDR1 SGHKS and CDR2 YYEKEE (reference sequence). The DNA of the CDR3 is TGTGCCAGCAGCTTGGTCCGTTACGATACGCAGTATTTT. It is translated as CASSLVRYDTQYF.

V gene TRBV19 combines with J gene TRBJ1-2, with D unclear. The CDR3 sequence is 14 residues long. Per the germline V gene, CDR1 is LNHDA and CDR2 is SQIVND (reference sequence). Trimming shortened V by 9 bases and J by 2 bases, and 16 bases separated the two germline ends. The CDR3 reads CASKKTGANYGYTF. Written as DNA, the CDR3 is TGTGCCAGCAAGAAAACCGGTGCAAACTATGGCTACACCTTC.

This clonotype showed up just a few times. The chain joins TRBV5-1 to TRBJ2-4; possibly TRBD1 for D (6 bases). Germline loops: CDR1 SGHRS, CDR2 YFSETQ. CDR3 length equals 16 residues. V lost 3 bases, J lost 4 bases, and 17 bases lay in between. The CDR3 is CASSWGPQGRKNIQYF. The CDR3 nucleotides are TGCGCCAGCAGCTGGGGGCCACAGGGCAGAAAAAACATTCAGTACTTC.

This clonotype appeared a single time. The chain couples TRBV6-6 to TRBJ2-4; no clear D. V lost 0 bases to trimming and J lost 12 bases, with 6 bases between them. The germline CDR1 and CDR2 sequences are MNHNY and SVGAGI (reference sequence). This CDR3 comprises 11 residues. CDR3 residues: CASSYSGNQYF. CDR3 nucleotides: TGTGCCAGCAGTTACTCGGGCAATCAGTACTTC.

The chain recombines TRBV6-1 with TRBJ2-5; D could derive from TRBD1 or TRBD2 (5 bases each). The V end lost 6 bases, the J end lost 1 base, and 12 bases lay between the germline ends. Germline loops: CDR1 MNHNS, CDR2 SASEGT. The CDR3 has 14 residues. In DNA, the CDR3 is TGTGCCAGCAGGAATACGGGACCCCAAGAGACCCAGTACTTC. Its translation is CASRNTGPQETQYF.

This chain links TRBV13 with TRBJ1-1; TRBD1 agrees at 8 bases. Germline CDR1 reads PRHDT; CDR2 reads FYEKMQ (reference sequence). CDR3 length equals 15 residues. The J segment lost 1 base and the V segment lost 7 bases, leaving 8 bases of the junction unmatched. The DNA of the CDR3 is TGTGCCAGCAAGCCAGGGGGCCCGACGAACACTGAAGCTTTCTTT. Residues: CASKPGGPTNTEAFF.

The V gene is TRBV4-1, the J gene TRBJ1-1; TRBD1 matches at 9 bases. This CDR3 contains 15 residues. Per the germline V gene, CDR1 is MGHRA and CDR2 is YSYEKL. Trimming cost V 4 bases and J 1 base; bases outside gene matches: 4. CDR3 sequence (DNA): TGCGCCAGCAGCCGGGGACAGGGACCGAACACTGAAGCTTTCTTT. Residues: CASSRGQGPNTEAFF.

The gene calls are TRBV3-1 and TRBJ2-3; possible D gene TRBD1, 5 bases. Trimming took off 1 base at V and 5 bases at J, with 10 bases between the two ends. Germline values: CDR1 LGHDT, CDR2 YNNKEL (reference sequence). The CDR3 runs 14 residues. The CDR3 coding sequence is TGTGCCAGCAGCCAAGTGCAGGGTCAAGATACGCAGTATTTT. Its protein product is CASSQVQGQDTQYF.

The chain joins TRBV7-2 to TRBJ2-5; D might be TRBD1 (6 bases). Trimming removed 4 bases at V and 2 bases at J, with 11 bases between. Germline loops: CDR1 SGHTA, CDR2 FQGNSA. CDR3 length: 14 amino acids. For the CDR3, the DNA is TGTGCCAGCAGCTCGAGGACAGTACAAGAGACCCAGTACTTC. This codes for CASSSRTVQETQYF.

The chain links TRBV27 to TRBJ2-7, with TRBD1 identical over 7 bases. There are 15 residues in the CDR3. J was trimmed by 2 bases and V by 6 bases; bases with no gene match: 10. CDR1 is MNHEY, CDR2 SMNVEV, per germline (reference sequence). The CDR3 coding sequence is TGTGCCAGCAGCCGGACTCCGGGACAGCCCTACGAGCAGTACTTC. This gives the protein CASSRTPGQPYEQYF.

Regarding this clonotype: One end of the junction varies from germline; a read error may be responsible. This chain uses TRBV6-6 with TRBJ2-7; no definite D call. CDR3 size: 13 residues. CDR1 is MNHNY and CDR2 is SVGAGI in the germline V gene (reference sequence). The CDR3 here is CASSYSNMDEQYF. CDR3 bases: TGTGCCAGCAGTTACTCGAACATGGACGAGCAGTATTTC.

The chain carries TRBV11-2 and TRBJ2-4, with D unresolved. V gave up 1 base and J gave up 1 base, with 11 bases separating them. Germline V CDR1 and CDR2: SGHAT, FQNNGV. This CDR3 comprises 16 residues. Here the CDR3 DNA reads TGTGCCAGCAGCTTAGTAGGCCGTAACGCCAAAAACATTCAGTACTTC. Amino acid sequence: CASSLVGRNAKNIQYF.

J is TRBJ2-3 and V is TRBV12-3 or TRBV12-4; D is unclear. This CDR3 contains 12 residues. Trimming shortened V by 6 bases and J by 7 bases, and 11 bases separated the two germline ends. CDR3 coding DNA: TGTGCCAGCAGACCGGGTTCCCATACGCAGTATTTT. This gives the protein CASRPGSHTQYF.

This chain uses TRBV3-1 with TRBJ2-1; D gene ambiguous. The J call may be mistaken, given a closer DNA end match to TRBJ2-7. The CDR3 extends over 13 amino acids. Germline V CDR1 and CDR2: LGHDT, YNNKEL (reference sequence). Here the CDR3 reads CASSQGLYNEQYF. CDR3 DNA sequence: TGTGCCAGCAGCCAAGGACTCTACAATGAGCAGTACTTC.